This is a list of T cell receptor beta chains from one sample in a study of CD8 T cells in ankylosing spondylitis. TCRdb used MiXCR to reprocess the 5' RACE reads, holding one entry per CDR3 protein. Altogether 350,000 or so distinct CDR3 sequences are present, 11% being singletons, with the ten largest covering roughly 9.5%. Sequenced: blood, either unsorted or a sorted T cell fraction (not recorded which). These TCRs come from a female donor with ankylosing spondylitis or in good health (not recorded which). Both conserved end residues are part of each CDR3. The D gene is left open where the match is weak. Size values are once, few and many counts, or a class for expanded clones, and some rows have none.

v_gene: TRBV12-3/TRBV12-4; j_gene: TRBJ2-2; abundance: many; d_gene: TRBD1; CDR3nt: TGTGCCAGCAGTTTGACAGGGCCCACCGGGGAGCTGTTTTTT; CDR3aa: CASSLTGPTGELFF
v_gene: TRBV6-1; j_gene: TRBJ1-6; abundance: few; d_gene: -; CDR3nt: TGTGCCAGCCGTCCCCGGTTATCCTATAATTCACCCCTCCACTTT; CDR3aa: CASRPRLSYNSPLHF
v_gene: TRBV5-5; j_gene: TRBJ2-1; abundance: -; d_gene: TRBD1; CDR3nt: TGTGCCAGCAGATACACAGGGGGCAATGAGCAGTTCTTC; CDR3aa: CASRYTGGNEQFF
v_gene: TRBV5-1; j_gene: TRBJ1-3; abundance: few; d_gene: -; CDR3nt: TGCGCCAGCAGCCCGGATAGTTGGGTCTCTGGAAACACCATATATTTT; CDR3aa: CASSPDSWVSGNTIYF
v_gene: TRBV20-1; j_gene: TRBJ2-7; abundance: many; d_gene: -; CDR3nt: TGCAGCGCCCACCCACTAGCAGGATACGAGCAGTACTTC; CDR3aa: CSAHPLAGYEQYF
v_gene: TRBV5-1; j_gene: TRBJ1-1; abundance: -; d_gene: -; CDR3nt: TGCGCCAGCAGCATACAGCTGAACTCTGAAGCTTTCTTT; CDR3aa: CASSIQLNSEAFF
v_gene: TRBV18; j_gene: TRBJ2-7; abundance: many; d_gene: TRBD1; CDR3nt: TGTGCCAGCTCACCGCGACAGGGGCCCTCCTACGAGCAGTACTTC; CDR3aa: CASSPRQGPSYEQYF
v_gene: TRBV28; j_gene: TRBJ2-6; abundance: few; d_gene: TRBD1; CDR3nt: TGTGCCATCAGGGGGACTGGGGCCAACGTCCTGACTTTC; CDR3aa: CAIRGTGANVLTF
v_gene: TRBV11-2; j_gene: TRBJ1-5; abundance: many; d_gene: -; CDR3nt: TGTGCCAGCAGCGTCGACGGATATCAGCCCCAGCATTTT; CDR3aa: CASSVDGYQPQHF
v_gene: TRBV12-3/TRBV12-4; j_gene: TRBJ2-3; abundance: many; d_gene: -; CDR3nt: TGTGCCAGCAGTTTCCGGCCTGGGCAGATCACAGATACGCAGTATTTT; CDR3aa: CASSFRPGQITDTQYF
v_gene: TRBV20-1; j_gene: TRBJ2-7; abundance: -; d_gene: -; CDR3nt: TGCAGTGTCAAGTCAGGGGTATCCTACGAGCAGTACTTC; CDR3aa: CSVKSGVSYEQYF
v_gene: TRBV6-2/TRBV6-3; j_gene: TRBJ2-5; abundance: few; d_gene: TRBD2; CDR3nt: TGTGCCAGCAGCCCCATCGGGACTAGCGGGAGAGAGACCCAGTACTTC; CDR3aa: CASSPIGTSGRETQYF
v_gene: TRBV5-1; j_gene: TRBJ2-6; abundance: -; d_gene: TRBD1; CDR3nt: TGCGCCAGCAGCTCCAGGGGGACTGGGGCCAACGTCCTGACTTTC; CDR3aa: CASSSRGTGANVLTF
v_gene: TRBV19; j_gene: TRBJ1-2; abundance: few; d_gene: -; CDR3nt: TGTGCCAGTAGTACCTCGGAGTATCAGGGCTACACCTTC; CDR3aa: CASSTSEYQGYTF
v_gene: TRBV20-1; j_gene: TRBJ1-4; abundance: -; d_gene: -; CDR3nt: TGCAGTGCTGCCCTTTCAACTAATGAAAAACTGTTTTTT; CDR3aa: CSAALSTNEKLFF
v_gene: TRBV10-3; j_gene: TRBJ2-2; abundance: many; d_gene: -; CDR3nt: TGTGCCATCAGTGATCACCTTCGCACCGGGGAGCTGTTTTTT; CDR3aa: CAISDHLRTGELFF
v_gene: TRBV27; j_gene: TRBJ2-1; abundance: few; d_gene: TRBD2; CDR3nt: TGTGCCAGCAGTTTATCGACTCGCGGGAGGGCCCGGGATGAGCAGTTCTTC; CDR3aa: CASSLSTRGRARDEQFF
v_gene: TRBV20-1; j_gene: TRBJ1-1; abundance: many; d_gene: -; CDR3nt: TGCAGTGCTTCTTATAAACCAGGGGAGGCTTTCTTT; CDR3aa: CSASYKPGEAFF
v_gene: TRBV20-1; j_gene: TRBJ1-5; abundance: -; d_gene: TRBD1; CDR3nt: TGCAGTGCTCCGACAGGGGGCAGTGCTTCGGGCAATCAGCCCCAGCATTTT; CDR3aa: CSAPTGGSASGNQPQHF
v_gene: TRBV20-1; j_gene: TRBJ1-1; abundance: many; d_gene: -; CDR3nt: TGCAGTGCTAGATCAGGTCGAATCGTGAACACTGAAGCTTTCTTT; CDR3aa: CSARSGRIVNTEAFF
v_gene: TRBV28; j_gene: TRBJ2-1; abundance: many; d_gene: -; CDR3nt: TGTGCCAGCAGTTTCCCCCCGGGACGAAGGGATGAGCAGTTCTTC; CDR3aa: CASSFPPGRRDEQFF
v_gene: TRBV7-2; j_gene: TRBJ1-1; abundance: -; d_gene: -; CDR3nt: TGTGCCAGTACCAGGGGCCCCACTGAAGCTTTCTTT; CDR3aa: CASTRGPTEAFF
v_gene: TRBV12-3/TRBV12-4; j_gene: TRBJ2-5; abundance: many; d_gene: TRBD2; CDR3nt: TGTGCCAGCAGTATACGCGGGACTAGAGGAAAGACCCAGTACTTC; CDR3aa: CASSIRGTRGKTQYF
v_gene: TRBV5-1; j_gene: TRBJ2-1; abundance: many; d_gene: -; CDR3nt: TGCGCCAGCAGCCAAAGGGGGGGATCCACGGATGAGCAGTTCTTC; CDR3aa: CASSQRGGSTDEQFF
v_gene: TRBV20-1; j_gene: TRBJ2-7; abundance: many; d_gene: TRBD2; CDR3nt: TGCAGTGCTAGAGATTGGGGACTAGTCCCCTACGAGCAGTACTTC; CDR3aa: CSARDWGLVPYEQYF
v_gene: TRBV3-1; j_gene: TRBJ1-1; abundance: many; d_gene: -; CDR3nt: TGTGCCAGCAGCCAGACCACCAACTCAGGGCTGAACACTGAAGCTTTCTTT; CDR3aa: CASSQTTNSGLNTEAFF
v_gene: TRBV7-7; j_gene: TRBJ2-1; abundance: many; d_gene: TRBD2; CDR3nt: TGTGCCAGCAGCTCTGGGACTAGCGCAGGTAATGAGCAGTTCTTC; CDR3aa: CASSSGTSAGNEQFF
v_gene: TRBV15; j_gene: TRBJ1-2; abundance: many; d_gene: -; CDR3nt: TGTGCCACCAGCAGAGTAAATGGGGGTCGACATTCGGACTACACCTTC; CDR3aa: CATSRVNGGRHSDYTF
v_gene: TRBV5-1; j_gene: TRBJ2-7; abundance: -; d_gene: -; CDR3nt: TGCGCCAGCAGCTTATCCAAGCCCGGCGTAGGCGAGCAGTACTTC; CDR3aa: CASSLSKPGVGEQYF
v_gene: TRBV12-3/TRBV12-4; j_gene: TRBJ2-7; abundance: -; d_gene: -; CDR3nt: TGTGCCAGGCAACTTTCCCGGACAGCTACTAACTACGAGCAGTACTTC; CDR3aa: CARQLSRTATNYEQYF
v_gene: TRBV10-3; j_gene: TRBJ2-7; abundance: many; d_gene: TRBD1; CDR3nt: TGTGCCATCAGTGGTTACACAGGGGGTCTCTCCTACGAGCAGTACTTC; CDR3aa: CAISGYTGGLSYEQYF
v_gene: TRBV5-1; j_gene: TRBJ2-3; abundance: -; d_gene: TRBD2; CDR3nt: TGCGCCAGCATCCGTGGCGGGGGGGCCGGGGATACGCAGTATTTT; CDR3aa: CASIRGGGAGDTQYF
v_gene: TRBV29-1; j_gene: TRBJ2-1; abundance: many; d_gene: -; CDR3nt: TGCAGCGTTCAGATGGGGTCTTCCTACAATGAGCAGTTCTTC; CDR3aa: CSVQMGSSYNEQFF
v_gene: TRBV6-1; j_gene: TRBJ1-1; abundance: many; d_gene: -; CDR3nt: TGTGCCAGCAGTGAAGCGCTGTCAGTCGAAGCTTTCTTT; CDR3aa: CASSEALSVEAFF
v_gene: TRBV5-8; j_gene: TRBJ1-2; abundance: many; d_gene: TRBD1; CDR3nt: TGTGCCAGCAGCTGGGGACAGGAGAAGGGTGGCTACACCTTC; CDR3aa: CASSWGQEKGGYTF
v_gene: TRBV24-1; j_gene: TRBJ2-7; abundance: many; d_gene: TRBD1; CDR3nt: TGTGCCACCAGTGACTGGACAGGGTACGAGCAGTACTTC; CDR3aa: CATSDWTGYEQYF
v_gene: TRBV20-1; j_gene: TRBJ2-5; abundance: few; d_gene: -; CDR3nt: TGCAGTGCTAGAGGGACAGCCGGGTCACCGGGTTGGGAGACCCAGTACTTC; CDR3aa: CSARGTAGSPGWETQYF
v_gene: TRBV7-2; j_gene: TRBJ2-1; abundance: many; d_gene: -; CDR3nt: TGTGCCAGCATCAACGGGAGACCCCATAATGAGCAGTTCTTC; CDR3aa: CASINGRPHNEQFF
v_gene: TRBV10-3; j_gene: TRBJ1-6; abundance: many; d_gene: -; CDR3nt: TGTGCCATCAGTCCTACGTTGAGGAAGACCTATAATTCACCCCTCCACTTT; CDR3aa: CAISPTLRKTYNSPLHF
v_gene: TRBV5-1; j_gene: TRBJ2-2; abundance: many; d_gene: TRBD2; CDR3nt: TGCGCCAGCAGCTTGGTTCCAGCGGGGGGCACCGGGGAGCTGTTTTTT; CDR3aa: CASSLVPAGGTGELFF
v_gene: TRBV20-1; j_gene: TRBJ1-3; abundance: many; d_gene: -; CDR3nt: TGCAGCGGTAAATTATCCCAGGGATATCCGCTCTCTGGAAACACCATATATTTT; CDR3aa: CSGKLSQGYPLSGNTIYF
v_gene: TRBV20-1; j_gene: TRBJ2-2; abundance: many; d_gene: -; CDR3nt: TGCAGTGCTAGGGCCCAACCCGGAACGTGGGCCGGGGAGCTGTTTTTT; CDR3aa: CSARAQPGTWAGELFF
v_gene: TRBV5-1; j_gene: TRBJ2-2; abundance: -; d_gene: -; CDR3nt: TGCGCCAGCAGCTCGGGGTGGGAGCTGTTTTTT; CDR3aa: CASSSGWELFF
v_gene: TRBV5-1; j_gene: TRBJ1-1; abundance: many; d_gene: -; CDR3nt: TGCGCCAGCAGCTTGGACCAGGACACTGAAGCTTTCTTT; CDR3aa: CASSLDQDTEAFF
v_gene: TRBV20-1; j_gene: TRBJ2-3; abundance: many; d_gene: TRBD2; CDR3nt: TGCAGTGCTAGAGATTGGGTTAGCGGGGGGGCCGTCCTAACAGATACGCAGTATTTT; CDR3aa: CSARDWVSGGAVLTDTQYF
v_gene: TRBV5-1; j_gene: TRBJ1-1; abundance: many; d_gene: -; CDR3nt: TGCGCCAGCAAGGAAGGGTTTTCGGTGAACACTGAAGCTTTCTTT; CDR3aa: CASKEGFSVNTEAFF